This T cell receptor (beta chain) was retrieved from a study of T cell repertoires in cytomegalovirus infection. Turning to the study itself: It was the public TCR beta signatures that indicated both CMV infection and matching HLA type. Findings and caveats of the study: The study identified carriers of CMV plus the relevant HLA from cumulative public TCR beta family frequency.

This clonotype was seen repeatedly, ten times or more. Its antigen is unidentified. V was trimmed by 0 bases and J by 9 bases, leaving 5 bases between them. CDR3 length equals 11 residues. The V gene's germline CDR1 is MDHEN and CDR2 SYDVKM. TCRdb itself ran the reads through MiXCR, one entry per CDR3 protein. The sample lists some 300,000 distinct CDR3 sequences, 9.6% occurring once. The genes are TRBV28 and TRBJ1-1, with D unresolved. Sequenced input: PBMCs. This receptor was identified in a human donor in good health (CMV status not recorded). Some clones in this sample may be carry-over from other donors' samples. CDR3 in amino acids: CASSLWSQAFF. The CDR3, as DNA: TGTGCCAGCAGTTTATGGTCTCAAGCTTTCTTT. The full variable domain, its missing parts supplied by reference TRBV28 and TRBJ1-1, is DVKVTQSSRYLVKRTGEKVFLECVQDMDHENMFWYRQDPGLGLRLIYFSYDVKMKEKGDIPEGYSVSREKKERFSLILESASTNQTSMYLCASSLWSQAFFGQGTRLTVV.